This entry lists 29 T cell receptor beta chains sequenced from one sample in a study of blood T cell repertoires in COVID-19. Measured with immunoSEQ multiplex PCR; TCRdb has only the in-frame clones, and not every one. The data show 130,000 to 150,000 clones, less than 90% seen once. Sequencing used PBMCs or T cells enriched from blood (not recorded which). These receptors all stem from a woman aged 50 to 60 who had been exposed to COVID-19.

This CDR3 reads CASSFGRLAGSLTSLFF. The CDR3 DNA reads TGTGCCAGCAGTTTTGGTCGACTAGCGGGAAGTTTAACGAGTCTGTTCTTC. The chain couples TRBV6-2 or TRBV6-3 to TRBJ2-1, with TRBD2 matching 11 bases. V lost 4 bases, J lost 15 bases, and 20 bases stayed unmatched. CDR1 MNHEY and CDR2 SVGEGT come from the germline V gene. The CDR3 length is 17 residues.

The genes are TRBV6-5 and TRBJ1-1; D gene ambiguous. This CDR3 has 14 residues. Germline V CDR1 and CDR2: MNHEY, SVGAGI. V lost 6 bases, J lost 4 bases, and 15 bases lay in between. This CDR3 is CASSLARVGTEAFF. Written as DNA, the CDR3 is TGTGCCAGCAGCCTGGCCCGGGTGGGCACTGAAGCTTTCTTT.

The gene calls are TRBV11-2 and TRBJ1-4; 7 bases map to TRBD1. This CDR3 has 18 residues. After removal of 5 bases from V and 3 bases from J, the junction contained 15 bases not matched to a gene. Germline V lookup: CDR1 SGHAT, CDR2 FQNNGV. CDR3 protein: CASSRRQGVILANEKLFF. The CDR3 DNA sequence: TGTGCCAGCAGCCGCCGACAGGGAGTTATCCTGGCTAATGAAAAACTGTTTTTT.

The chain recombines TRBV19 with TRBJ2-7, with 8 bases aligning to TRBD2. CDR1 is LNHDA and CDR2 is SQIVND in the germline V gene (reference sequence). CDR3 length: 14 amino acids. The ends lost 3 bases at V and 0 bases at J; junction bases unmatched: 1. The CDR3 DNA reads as TGTGCCAGTAGTATGAGCGGGAGCTCCTACGAGCAGTACTTC. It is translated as CASSMSGSSYEQYF.

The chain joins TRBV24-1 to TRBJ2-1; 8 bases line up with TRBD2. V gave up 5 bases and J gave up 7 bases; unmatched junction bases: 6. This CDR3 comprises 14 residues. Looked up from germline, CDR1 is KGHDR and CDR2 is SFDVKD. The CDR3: CATSGGRPGNEQFF. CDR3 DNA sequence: TGTGCCACCAGTGGCGGGAGGCCCGGAAATGAGCAGTTCTTC.

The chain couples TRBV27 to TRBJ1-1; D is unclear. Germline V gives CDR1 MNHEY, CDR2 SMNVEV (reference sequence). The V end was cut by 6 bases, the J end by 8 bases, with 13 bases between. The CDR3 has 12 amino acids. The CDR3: CASRRIGGEAFF. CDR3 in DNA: TGTGCCAGCAGAAGGATTGGAGGCGAAGCTTTCTTT.

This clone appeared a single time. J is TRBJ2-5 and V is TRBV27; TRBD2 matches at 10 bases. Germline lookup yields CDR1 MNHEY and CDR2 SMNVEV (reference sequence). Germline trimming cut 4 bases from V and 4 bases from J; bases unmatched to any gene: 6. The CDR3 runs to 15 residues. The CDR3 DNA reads TGTGCCAGCAGTTCGAGCGGGAGGGCCGTAGAGACCCAGTACTTC. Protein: CASSSSGRAVETQYF.

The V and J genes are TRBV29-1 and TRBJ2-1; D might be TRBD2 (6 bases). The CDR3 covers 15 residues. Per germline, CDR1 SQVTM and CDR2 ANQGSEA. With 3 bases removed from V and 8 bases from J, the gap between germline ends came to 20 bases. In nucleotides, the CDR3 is TGCAGCGTTGAGGGCGGGAACTTTAATATCGATGAGCAGTTCTTC. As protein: CSVEGGNFNIDEQFF.

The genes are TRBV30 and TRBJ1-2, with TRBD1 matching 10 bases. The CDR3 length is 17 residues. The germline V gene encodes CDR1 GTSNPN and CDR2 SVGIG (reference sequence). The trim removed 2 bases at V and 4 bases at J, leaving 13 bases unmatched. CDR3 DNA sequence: TGTGCCTGGAGTACGGGGACGGGACAGGGGTACTCCTATGGCTACACCTTC. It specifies CAWSTGTGQGYSYGYTF.

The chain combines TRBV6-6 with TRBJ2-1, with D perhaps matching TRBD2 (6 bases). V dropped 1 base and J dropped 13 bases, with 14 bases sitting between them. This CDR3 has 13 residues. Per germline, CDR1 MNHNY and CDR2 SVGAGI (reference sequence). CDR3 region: CASSYLGSGVQFF. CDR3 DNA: TGTGCCAGCAGTTACTTGGGGTCGGGAGTTCAGTTCTTC.

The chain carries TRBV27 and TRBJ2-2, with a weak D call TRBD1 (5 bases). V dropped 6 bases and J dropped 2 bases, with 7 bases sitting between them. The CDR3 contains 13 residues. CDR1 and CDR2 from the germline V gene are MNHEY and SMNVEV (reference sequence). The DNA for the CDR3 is TGTGCCAGCAGGACAGCTAACACCGGGGAGCTGTTTTTT. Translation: CASRTANTGELFF.

CDR3 protein: CASSYPGQGASGRLSSYNEQFF. DNA of the CDR3: TGCGCCAGCAGCTATCCCGGCCAGGGGGCTAGCGGGAGGCTCTCCTCCTACAATGAGCAGTTCTTC. This chain joins TRBV5-1 and TRBJ2-1; 11 nucleotides line up with TRBD2. The CDR3 contains 22 residues. Germline V gene lookup returns CDR1 SGHRS and CDR2 YFSETQ. Trimming cost V 3 bases and J 0 bases; bases outside gene matches: 20. The variable domain in full, with the rest retrieved from reference TRBV5-1 and TRBJ2-1, is KAGVTQTPRYLIKTRGQQVTLSCSPISGHRSVSWYQQTPGQGLQFLFEYFSETQRNKGNFPGRFSGRQFSNSRSEMNVSTLELGDSALYLCASSYPGQGASGRLSSYNEQFFGPGTRLTVL.

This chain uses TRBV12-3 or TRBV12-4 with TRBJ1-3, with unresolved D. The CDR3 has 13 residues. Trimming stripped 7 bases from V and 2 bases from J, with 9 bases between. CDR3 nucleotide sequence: TGTGCCAGCACCCAAATTCCTGGAAACACCATATATTTT. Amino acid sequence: CASTQIPGNTIYF.

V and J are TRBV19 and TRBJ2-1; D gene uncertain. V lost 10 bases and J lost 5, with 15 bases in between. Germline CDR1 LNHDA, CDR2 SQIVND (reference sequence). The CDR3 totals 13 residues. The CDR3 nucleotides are TGTGCCATACGGAGCGTCGGAAACAATGAGCAGTTCTTC. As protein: CAIRSVGNNEQFF.

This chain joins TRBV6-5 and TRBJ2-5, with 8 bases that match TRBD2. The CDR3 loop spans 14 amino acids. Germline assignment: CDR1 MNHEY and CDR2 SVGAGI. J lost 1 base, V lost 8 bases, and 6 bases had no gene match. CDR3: CASGVAGPQETQYF. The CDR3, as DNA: TGTGCCAGCGGGGTAGCGGGACCCCAAGAGACCCAGTACTTC.

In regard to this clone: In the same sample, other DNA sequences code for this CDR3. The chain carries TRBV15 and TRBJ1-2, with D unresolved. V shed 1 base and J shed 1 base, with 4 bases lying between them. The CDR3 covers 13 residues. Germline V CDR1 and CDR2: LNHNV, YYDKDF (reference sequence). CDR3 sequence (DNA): TGTGCCACCAGCAGAGGCGGTAACTATGGCTACACCTTC. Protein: CATSRGGNYGYTF.

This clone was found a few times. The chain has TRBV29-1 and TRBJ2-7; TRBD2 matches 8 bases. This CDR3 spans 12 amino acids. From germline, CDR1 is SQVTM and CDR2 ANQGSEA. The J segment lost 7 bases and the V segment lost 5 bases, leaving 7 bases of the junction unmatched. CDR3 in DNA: TGCAGCGTTAGCGGGAGCCAGGGAGAGCAGTACTTC. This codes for CSVSGSQGEQYF.

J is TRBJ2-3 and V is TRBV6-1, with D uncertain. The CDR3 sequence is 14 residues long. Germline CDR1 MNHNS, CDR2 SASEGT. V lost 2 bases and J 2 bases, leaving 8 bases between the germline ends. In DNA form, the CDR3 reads TGTGCCAGCAGTGAAACCCGCTACACAGATACGCAGTATTTT. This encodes CASSETRYTDTQYF.

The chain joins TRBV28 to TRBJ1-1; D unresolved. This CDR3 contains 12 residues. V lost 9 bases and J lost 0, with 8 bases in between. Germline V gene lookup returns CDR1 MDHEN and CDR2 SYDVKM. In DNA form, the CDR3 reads TGTGCCAGTGGAGCCGTGAACACTGAAGCTTTCTTT. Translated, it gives CASGAVNTEAFF.

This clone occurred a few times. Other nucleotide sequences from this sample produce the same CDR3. This CDR3 is CASSLVRDQPQHF. The CDR3 nucleotides read TGTGCCAGCAGTTTGGTGCGGGATCAGCCCCAGCATTTT. The V call is TRBV27, the J call TRBJ1-5; D gene ambiguous. Trimming shortened V by 3 bases and J by 5 bases, and 8 bases separated the two germline ends. Germline V gene sequence: CDR1 MNHEY, CDR2 SMNVEV (reference sequence). The CDR3 is 13 residues long.

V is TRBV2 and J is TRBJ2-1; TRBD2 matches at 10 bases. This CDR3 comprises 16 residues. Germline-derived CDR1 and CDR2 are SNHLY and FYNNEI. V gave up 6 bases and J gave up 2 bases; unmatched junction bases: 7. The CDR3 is CASSPASGGAYNEQFF. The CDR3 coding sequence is TGTGCCAGCAGCCCCGCCAGCGGGGGGGCCTACAATGAGCAGTTCTTC.

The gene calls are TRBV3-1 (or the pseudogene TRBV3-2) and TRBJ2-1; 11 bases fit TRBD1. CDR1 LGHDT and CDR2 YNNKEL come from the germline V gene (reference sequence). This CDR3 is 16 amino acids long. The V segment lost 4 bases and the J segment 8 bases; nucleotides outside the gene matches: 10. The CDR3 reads CASSRKDRGRGDEQFF. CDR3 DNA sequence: TGTGCCAGCAGCCGGAAGGACAGGGGGCGCGGAGATGAGCAGTTCTTC.

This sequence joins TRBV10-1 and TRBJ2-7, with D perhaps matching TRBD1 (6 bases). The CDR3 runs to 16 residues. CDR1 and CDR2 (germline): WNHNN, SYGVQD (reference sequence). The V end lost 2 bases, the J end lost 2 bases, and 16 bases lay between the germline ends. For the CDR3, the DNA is TGCGCCAGCAGTGAGGAAGGCGCAGGGGACCCCTACGAGCAGTACTTC. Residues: CASSEEGAGDPYEQYF.

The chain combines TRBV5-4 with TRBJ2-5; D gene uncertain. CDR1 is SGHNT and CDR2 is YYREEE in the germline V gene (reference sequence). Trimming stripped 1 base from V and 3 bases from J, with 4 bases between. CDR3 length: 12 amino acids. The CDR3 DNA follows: TGTGCCAGCAGCTTGCCAAAAGAGACCCAGTACTTC. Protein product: CASSLPKETQYF.

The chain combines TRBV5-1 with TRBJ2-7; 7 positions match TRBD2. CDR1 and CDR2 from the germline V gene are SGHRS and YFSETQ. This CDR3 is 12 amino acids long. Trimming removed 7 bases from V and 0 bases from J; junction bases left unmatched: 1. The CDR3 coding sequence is TGCGCCAGCCGGACTAGCTCCTACGAGCAGTACTTC. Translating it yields CASRTSSYEQYF.

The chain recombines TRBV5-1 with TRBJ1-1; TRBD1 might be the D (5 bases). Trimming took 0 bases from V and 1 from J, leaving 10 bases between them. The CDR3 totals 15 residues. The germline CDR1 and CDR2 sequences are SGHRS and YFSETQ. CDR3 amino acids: CASSLAAGKNTEAFF. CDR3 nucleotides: TGCGCCAGCAGCTTGGCGGCAGGGAAGAACACTGAAGCTTTCTTT.

The CDR3 DNA reads TGTGCCAGCCGCGCCTCCGGGACAGGGTCTGAAGCTTTCTTT. Protein: CASRASGTGSEAFF. The chain recombines TRBV2 with TRBJ1-1; 9 bases agree with TRBD1. Germline CDR1 is SNHLY and CDR2 is FYNNEI. V shed 8 bases, J shed 6 bases, and the junction held 10 bases outside the gene matches. This CDR3 has 14 amino acids.

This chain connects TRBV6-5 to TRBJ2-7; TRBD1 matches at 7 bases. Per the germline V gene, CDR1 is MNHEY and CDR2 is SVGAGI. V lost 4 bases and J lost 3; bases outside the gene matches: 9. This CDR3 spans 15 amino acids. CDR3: CASSSQTGKHYEQYF. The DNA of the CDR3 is TGTGCCAGCAGTTCCCAGACAGGGAAGCACTACGAGCAGTACTTC.

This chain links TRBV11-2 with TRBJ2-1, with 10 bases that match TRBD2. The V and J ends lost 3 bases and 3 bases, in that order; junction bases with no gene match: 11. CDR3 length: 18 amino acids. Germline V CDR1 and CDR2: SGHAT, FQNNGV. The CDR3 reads CASSFVGASGGFYNEQFF. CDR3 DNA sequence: TGTGCCAGCAGCTTCGTCGGAGCTAGCGGGGGTTTCTACAATGAGCAGTTCTTC.